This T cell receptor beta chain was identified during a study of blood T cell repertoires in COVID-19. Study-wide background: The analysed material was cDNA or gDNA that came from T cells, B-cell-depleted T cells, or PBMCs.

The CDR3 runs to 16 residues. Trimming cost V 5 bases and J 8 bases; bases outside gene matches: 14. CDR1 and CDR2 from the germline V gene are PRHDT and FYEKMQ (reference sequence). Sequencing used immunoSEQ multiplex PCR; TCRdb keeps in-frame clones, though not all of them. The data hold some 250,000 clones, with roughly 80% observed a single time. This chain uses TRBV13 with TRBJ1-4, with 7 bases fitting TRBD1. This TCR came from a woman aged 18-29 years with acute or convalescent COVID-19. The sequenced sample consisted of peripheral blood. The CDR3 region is CASSLKGDEGAEKLFF. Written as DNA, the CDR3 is TGTGCCAGCAGCCTTAAAGGGGATGAGGGGGCAGAAAAACTGTTTTTT.